This T cell receptor (beta chain) was sequenced in a study of cytomegalovirus exposure and HLA in healthy donors. Separation from the approximately 720-subject first cohort characterized the roughly 120-subject validation cohort, to which the donors belonged. As regards this clone: As yet, its antigen is unknown.

The method was immunoSEQ multiplex PCR; TCRdb's version includes in-frame clones alone and lacks a portion of them. The data show about 120,000 clones, approximately 90% seen once. Points from the study as a whole: For cytomegalovirus status, the classifier reportedly gave diagnoses with high specificity and sensitivity.

After removal of 0 bases from V and 4 bases from J, the junction contained 7 bases not matched to a gene. Germline lookup yields CDR1 LNHNV and CDR2 YYDKDF (reference sequence). This CDR3 has 16 amino acids. The V call is TRBV15, the J call TRBJ2-3, with 7 bases aligning to TRBD2. The sequence was obtained from a man younger than 30 in good health and CMV-seronegative. The sequencing input was PBMCs. Here the CDR3 reads CATSRDYAGAADTQYF. CDR3 nucleotides: TGTGCCACCAGCAGAGATTACGCGGGAGCGGCAGATACGCAGTATTTT.